This T cell receptor (beta chain) stems from a study of circulating CD8 cells and anti-PD-1 response in melanoma. Using about 15 ng of total RNA, TCR libraries were made with the QIAseq Immune Repertoire TCR panel. TCRdb passed the reads through MiXCR, listing each CDR3 protein once. The data hold roughly 890 distinct CDR3 sequences, with roughly 9.4% observed a single time. Four subsets defined by PD-1 and/or TIGIT were sorted from live CD3+CD8+TCRalphabeta+ cells. This clonotype is classed as medium-sized. The CDR3 is 13 amino acids. Germline V lookup: CDR1 MNHEY, CDR2 SMNVEV (reference sequence). V was clipped by 0 bases and J by 6 bases, with 9 bases between them.

The chain joins TRBV27 to TRBJ2-7; D remains unclear. This TCR was recovered from a human donor with melanoma. The specimen comprised CD8+ T cells from PBMCs, sampled at baseline or after one month of anti-PD-1 therapy (not recorded which). CDR3 sequence (DNA): TGTGCCAGCAGTTTATCGGGCGAGCTCGAGCAGTACTTC. This encodes CASSLSGELEQYF.